This T cell receptor beta chain emerged from a study of blood T cell repertoires in COVID-19. About the research overall: Nucleic acid was either cDNA or gDNA, and it came from T cells, B-cell-depleted T cells, or PBMCs.

CDR1 is SGDLS, CDR2 YYNGEE, per germline. The V end was cut by 3 bases, the J end by 2 bases, with 13 bases between. The CDR3 has 15 residues. In the original processing: Amplification of reference gene primers was used by the study to estimate nucleated cell counts. Clones were read by immunoSEQ multiplex PCR, and TCRdb kept only the in-frame ones, dropping some. The DNA gave D and trimming, while V, J and clone size come from that table. The table has under 150,000 clones, about 84% seen once; the top ten hold approximately 6.6%. This receptor was identified in a human donor in a cohort sampled during active COVID-19. The specimen was peripheral blood. The rearrangement joins TRBV9 to TRBJ2-3, with D perhaps matching TRBD1 (6 bases). This chain's CDR3 is CASSGQGWDTDTQYF. The CDR3 DNA reads as TGTGCCAGCAGCGGGCAGGGGTGGGACACAGATACGCAGTATTTT. Together with reference TRBV9 and TRBJ2-3, the CDR3 gives the full variable domain: DSGVTQTPKHLITATGQRVTLRCSPRSGDLSVYWYQQSLDQGLQFLIQYYNGEERAKGNILERFSAQQFPDLHSELNLSSLELGDSALYFCASSGQGWDTDTQYFGPGTRLTVL.